These 32 T cell receptor beta chains share one sample of origin, sequenced in a study of blood T cell repertoires in COVID-19. Repertoires were generated with immunoSEQ multiplex PCR, while TCRdb's copy carries only in-frame clones and drops some. The sample has about 70,000 clones; roughly 79% are singletons. Sequences were obtained from peripheral blood. The source of these receptors is a woman between 70 and 85 years old with acute or convalescent COVID-19.

The chain has TRBV30 and TRBJ1-1; D is unclear. Germline V gene lookup returns CDR1 GTSNPN and CDR2 SVGIG (reference sequence). With 3 bases removed from V and 6 bases from J, the gap between germline ends came to 14 bases. CDR3 length: 13 amino acids. Here the CDR3 DNA reads TGTGCCTGGAGCTCCCTTATTCGGGCTGAAGCTTTCTTT. Translating gives CAWSSLIRAEAFF. Drawing the rest from reference TRBV30 and TRBJ1-1, the complete variable domain is SQTIHQWPATLVQPVGSPLSLECTVEGTSNPNLYWYRQAAGRGLQLLFYSVGIGQISSEVPQNLSASRPQDRQFILSSKKLLLSDSGFYLCAWSSLIRAEAFFGQGTRLTVV.

The chain recombines TRBV7-9 with TRBJ1-1, with 8 bases fitting TRBD1. The CDR3 is made up of 12 amino acids. Germline CDR1 is SEHNR and CDR2 is FQNEAQ (reference sequence). CDR3 protein: CAWGRQGSEAFF. Here the CDR3 DNA reads TGTGCGTGGGGGAGACAGGGGTCCGAAGCTTTCTTT. The whole variable domain, remainder taken from reference TRBV7-9 and TRBJ1-1, is DTGVSQNPRHKITKRGQNVTFRCDPISEHNRLYWYRQTLGQGPEFLTYFQNEAQLEKSRLLSDRFSAERPKGSFSTLEIQRTEQGDSAMYLCAWGRQGSEAFFGQGTRLTVV.

CDR3 amino acids: CASSLVGVAAVYNEQFF. As DNA, the CDR3 is TGCGCCAGCAGCTTGGTAGGAGTAGCGGCAGTCTACAATGAGCAGTTCTTC. The V call is TRBV5-1, the J call TRBJ2-1; TRBD2 is a possible D gene (6 bases). V was trimmed by 0 bases and J by 3 bases, leaving 16 bases between them. CDR1 and CDR2 (germline): SGHRS, YFSETQ. The CDR3 is 17 residues long.

The rearrangement uses TRBV29-1 and TRBJ2-1; D is ambiguous. Trimming left V 3 bases short and J 0 bases short, with 6 bases between. Germline V lookup: CDR1 SQVTM, CDR2 ANQGSEA. This CDR3 has 13 amino acids. This CDR3 reads CSVDRVSYNEQFF. The CDR3 DNA reads TGCAGCGTTGATCGCGTCTCCTACAATGAGCAGTTCTTC.

This clone has ten or more counts. The chain joins TRBV4-1 to TRBJ1-5; no definite D call. Germline V CDR1 and CDR2: MGHRA, YSYEKL. The CDR3 runs to 14 residues. The V end lost 1 base, the J end lost 6 bases, and 10 bases lay between the germline ends. DNA of the CDR3: TGCGCCAGCAGCCAAGGAGGGTGGGGTCAGCCCCAGCATTTT. It encodes CASSQGGWGQPQHF.

This clone is deemed medium-sized. CDR3 in DNA: TGTGCCAGCAGACAACGGGAGTCGTACGAGCAGTACTTC. Protein product: CASRQRESYEQYF. J is TRBJ2-7 and V is TRBV6-5; the D gene is possibly TRBD2 (6 bases). The CDR3 is 13 residues long. V lost 6 bases, J lost 4 bases, and 13 bases lay in between. The V gene's germline CDR1 is MNHEY and CDR2 SVGAGI.

The V call is TRBV28, the J call TRBJ1-3, with D uncertain. Looked up from germline, CDR1 is MDHEN and CDR2 is SYDVKM. Trimming pared 3 bases from V and 0 bases from J, leaving 15 bases between. This CDR3 contains 17 residues. The CDR3 DNA reads as TGTGCCAGCAGTTTGGTAGTCAGGCCGAGCTCTGGAAACACCATATATTTT. Translating it yields CASSLVVRPSSGNTIYF.

The CDR3 loop reads CSVWTSGSVAIQYF. DNA for the CDR3: TGCAGCGTTTGGACTAGCGGGAGTGTCGCCATTCAGTACTTC. The chain has TRBV29-1 and TRBJ2-4, with 13 bases identical to TRBD2. CDR1 and CDR2 from the germline V gene are SQVTM and ANQGSEA. J gave up 9 bases and V 5 bases, and 7 bases lay outside the gene matches. The CDR3 spans 14 residues.

The chain links TRBV19 to TRBJ1-5; the D is unclear. V lost 7 bases, J lost 4 bases, and 14 bases lay in between. The germline V gene encodes CDR1 LNHDA and CDR2 SQIVND (reference sequence). CDR3 size: 14 residues. The CDR3 region has the DNA TGTGCCAGTAATTATGACACCCTAAATCAGCCCCAGCATTTT. It encodes CASNYDTLNQPQHF.

The gene calls are TRBV29-1 and TRBJ2-7; TRBD1 might be the D (5 bases). CDR1 and CDR2 from the germline V gene are SQVTM and ANQGSEA. The CDR3 loop spans 14 amino acids. With 0 bases removed from V and 0 bases from J, the gap between germline ends came to 9 bases. CDR3 in amino acids: CSVEDTGNSYEQYF. For the CDR3, the DNA is TGCAGCGTTGAAGATACAGGAAACTCCTACGAGCAGTACTTC.

The rearrangement joins TRBV27 to TRBJ1-2; weak D call: TRBD1 (5 bases). V was shortened by 2 bases and J by 8 bases, with 15 bases between the two germline ends. The CDR3 runs 14 residues. Germline loops: CDR1 MNHEY, CDR2 SMNVEV (reference sequence). The CDR3 bases are TGTGCCAGCAGTTTAGGCCAGGGATTGCGGGGCTACACCTTC. Translation: CASSLGQGLRGYTF.

The V gene is TRBV28, the J gene TRBJ1-2, with TRBD1 identical over 7 bases. The CDR3 is 14 amino acids. J lost 8 bases, V lost 10 bases, and 16 bases had no gene match. Germline V gives CDR1 MDHEN, CDR2 SYDVKM. CDR3 nucleotides: TGTGCCATCTCGACAGGGCCTCCGATGGAGGGCTACACCTTC. Amino acids: CAISTGPPMEGYTF.

V gene TRBV5-1 combines with J gene TRBJ2-1; 7 nucleotides line up with TRBD1. With V trimmed by 1 base and J by 6 bases, 4 bases remained unmatched. This CDR3 is built from 14 residues. Per germline, CDR1 SGHRS and CDR2 YFSETQ. The CDR3: CASSLPGQINEQFF. The CDR3, as DNA: TGCGCCAGCAGCTTGCCGGGACAGATCAATGAGCAGTTCTTC.

The gene calls are TRBV28 and TRBJ2-7; D might be TRBD2 (5 bases). V was clipped by 4 bases and J by 2 bases, with 12 bases between them. CDR3 length: 14 residues. Per germline, CDR1 MDHEN and CDR2 SYDVKM. The DNA for the CDR3 is TGTGCCAGCAGTTCCGGGCCGGGAACCTACGAGCAGTACTTC. Translating it yields CASSSGPGTYEQYF.

The J gene is TRBJ1-3, the V gene TRBV14; no reliable D call. The V gene's germline CDR1 is SGHDN and CDR2 FVKESK. V lost 2 bases to trimming and J lost 5 bases, with 10 bases between them. CDR3 length: 14 amino acids. CDR3 sequence (DNA): TGTGCCAGCAGCCAATGGGGAGTAAGAAACACCATATATTTT. This translates into CASSQWGVRNTIYF. Full variable domain (outside the CDR3, taken from reference TRBV14 and TRBJ1-3): EAGVTQFPSHSVIEKGQTVTLRCDPISGHDNLYWYRRVMGKEIKFLLHFVKESKQDESGMPNNRFLAERTGGTYSTLKVQPAELEDSGVYFCASSQWGVRNTIYFGEGSWLTVV.

This clone was found a few times. The gene calls are TRBV7-8 and TRBJ1-5; no clear D. The V and J ends lost 2 bases and 2 bases respectively, with 10 bases between them. This CDR3 comprises 15 residues. Germline CDR1 and CDR2: SGHVS and FQNEAQ. The CDR3 nucleotides are TGTGCCAGCAGCTTAATGACGGGAGGCAATCAGCCCCAGCATTTT. Encoded protein: CASSLMTGGNQPQHF.

This clone was picked up one time. This chain links TRBV21-1 with TRBJ1-1. TRBV21-1 is a pseudogene locus. The CDR3 extends over 19 amino acids. The CDR3 sequence: CASSKALEGGGLMNTEAFF. CDR3 bases: TGTGCCAGCAGCAAAGCGCTGGAAGGGGGGGGATTAATGAACACTGAAGCTTTCTTT.

This chain connects TRBV19 to TRBJ1-2; D is possibly TRBD1 (5 bases). The CDR3 length is 12 residues. V was clipped by 4 bases and J by 5 bases, with 8 bases between them. From germline, CDR1 is LNHDA and CDR2 SQIVND (reference sequence). CDR3 in amino acids: CASSNRGYGYTF. In DNA form, the CDR3 reads TGTGCCAGTAGTAATCGGGGGTATGGCTACACCTTC.

This clone was counted between two and nine times. This chain joins TRBV9 and TRBJ1-4; D unclear. Trimming took off 2 bases at V and 5 bases at J, with 7 bases between the two ends. The germline V gene encodes CDR1 SGDLS and CDR2 YYNGEE. The CDR3 consists of 13 residues. The CDR3 protein is CASSVGLNEKLFF. CDR3 DNA: TGTGCCAGCAGCGTCGGTCTAAATGAAAAACTGTTTTTT.

The V gene is TRBV5-1, the J gene TRBJ2-6, with D hard to call. Germline CDR1 reads SGHRS; CDR2 reads YFSETQ. The CDR3 spans 14 residues. Trimming shortened V by 2 bases and J by 0 bases, and 3 bases separated the two germline ends. CDR3 nucleotide sequence: TGCGCCAGCAGCTTCCACTCTGGGGCCAACGTCCTGACTTTC. The encoded protein is CASSFHSGANVLTF.

This chain joins TRBV7-8 and TRBJ2-7; TRBD2 matches 7 bases. CDR3 length equals 15 residues. Germline trimming cut 4 bases from V and 0 bases from J; bases unmatched to any gene: 6. CDR1 is SGHVS, CDR2 FQNEAQ, per germline. Here the CDR3 reads CASSSLAVSSYEQYF. CDR3 bases: TGTGCCAGCAGCTCCCTAGCGGTAAGCTCCTACGAGCAGTACTTC.

The V call is TRBV29-1, the J call TRBJ2-5, with unresolved D. The V gene's germline CDR1 is SQVTM and CDR2 ANQGSEA. The V end lost 5 bases, the J end lost 5 bases, and 21 bases lay between the germline ends. CDR3 length: 15 amino acids. CDR3 amino acids: CSVSGVVPPMETQYF. Here the CDR3 DNA reads TGCAGCGTTTCTGGAGTTGTCCCCCCTATGGAGACCCAGTACTTC. The variable domain in full, completed from reference TRBV29-1 and TRBJ2-5, reads SAVISQKPSRDICQRGTSLTIQCQVDSQVTMMFWYRQQPGQSLTLIATANQGSEATYESGFVIDKFPISRPNLTFSTLTVSNMSPEDSSIYLCSVSGVVPPMETQYFGPGTRLLVL.

This clone was seen only a few times. This chain connects TRBV19 to TRBJ2-7; 11 nucleotides match TRBD2. Looked up from germline, CDR1 is LNHDA and CDR2 is SQIVND (reference sequence). The J segment lost 3 bases and the V segment lost 4 bases, leaving 11 bases of the junction unmatched. The CDR3 has 17 residues. DNA for the CDR3: TGTGCCAGTAGTAACCCACAGGGGACTAGCGGTTACTACGAGCAGTACTTC. Protein sequence: CASSNPQGTSGYYEQYF.

This clone turned up a few times. The chain employs TRBV4-1 and TRBJ1-4; the match to TRBD1 covers 7 bases. Germline V lookup: CDR1 MGHRA, CDR2 YSYEKL. The J segment lost 8 bases and the V segment lost 2 bases, leaving 8 bases of the junction unmatched. There are 15 residues in the CDR3. CDR3 in DNA: TGCGCCAGCAGCCAACCAACAGGGGCGGACGAAAAACTGTTTTTT. It translates to CASSQPTGADEKLFF.

This rearrangement joins TRBV19 to TRBJ2-2, with D uncertain. CDR3 length equals 15 residues. Germline V gene data show CDR1 as LNHDA and CDR2 as SQIVND (reference sequence). V shed 0 bases and J shed 5 bases, with 10 bases lying between them. CDR3 bases: TGTGCCAGTAGTATAGATCAGCCAGGTACCGGGGAGCTGTTTTTT. Translation gives CASSIDQPGTGELFF.

With regard to this clone: Within the sample, other DNA sequences also encode this same CDR3. CDR3 sequence reads: CASRRQGNQPQHF. DNA of the CDR3: TGTGCCAGCAGAAGACAGGGGAATCAGCCCCAGCATTTT. V gene TRBV2 combines with J gene TRBJ1-5; 8 positions match TRBD1. CDR3 length equals 13 residues. Germline assignment: CDR1 SNHLY and CDR2 FYNNEI. J gave up 4 bases and V 6 bases, and 2 bases lay outside the gene matches.

The V and J genes are TRBV5-1 and TRBJ2-7; 7 positions match TRBD1. The V gene end was trimmed by 4 bases and the J gene end by 5 bases; junction bases not matched to a gene: 9. This CDR3 is 14 amino acids long. The germline V gene encodes CDR1 SGHRS and CDR2 YFSETQ. The CDR3 spells CASSKRQGMNEQYF. CDR3 nucleotides: TGCGCCAGCAGCAAGAGACAGGGAATGAACGAGCAGTACTTC.

V gene TRBV14 combines with J gene TRBJ2-1; TRBD1 agrees at 7 bases. The germline V gene has CDR1 SGHDN and CDR2 FVKESK. The CDR3 is made up of 13 amino acids. V lost 2 bases and J lost 13; bases outside the gene matches: 8. The CDR3 region has the DNA TGTGCCAGCAGCCAACTAAGACAGGGAACTCAGTTCTTC. Amino acid sequence: CASSQLRQGTQFF. Looking up the rest from reference TRBV14 and TRBJ2-1 gives the full variable domain: EAGVTQFPSHSVIEKGQTVTLRCDPISGHDNLYWYRRVMGKEIKFLLHFVKESKQDESGMPNNRFLAERTGGTYSTLKVQPAELEDSGVYFCASSQLRQGTQFFGPGTRLTVL.

The chain carries TRBV15 and TRBJ1-5; D is possibly TRBD1 (6 bases). Germline V lookup: CDR1 LNHNV, CDR2 YYDKDF (reference sequence). With 5 bases removed from V and 6 bases from J, the gap between germline ends came to 17 bases. CDR3 size: 15 residues. The CDR3 loop is CATSEHAPGVQPQHF. The CDR3, as DNA: TGTGCCACCAGCGAGCACGCGCCAGGGGTTCAGCCCCAGCATTTT.

J is TRBJ1-5 and V is TRBV24-1; D is undetermined. Germline values: CDR1 KGHDR, CDR2 SFDVKD. The CDR3 covers 14 residues. Trimming left V 0 bases short and J 6 bases short, with 8 bases between. CDR3 DNA: TGTGCCACCAGTGATTTGAACGGGTTTCAGCCCCAGCATTTT. This sequence encodes CATSDLNGFQPQHF.

The chain has TRBV2 and TRBJ1-5; D is perhaps TRBD1 (5 bases). Trimming took off 6 bases at V and 4 bases at J, with 10 bases between the two ends. The CDR3 is 13 residues long. Germline assignment: CDR1 SNHLY and CDR2 FYNNEI. The CDR3 here is CASRVQGNQPQHF. CDR3 DNA sequence: TGTGCCAGCAGGGTCCAGGGTAATCAGCCCCAGCATTTT.

The chain has TRBV9 and TRBJ1-6, with a possible D match to TRBD1 (6 bases). CDR1 is SGDLS and CDR2 is YYNGEE in the germline V gene. The V end was cut by 4 bases, the J end by 7 bases, with 18 bases between. The CDR3 has 16 residues. The CDR3 sequence: CASSLTDRPWNSPLHF. The DNA of the CDR3 is TGTGCCAGCAGCTTAACCGACAGGCCATGGAATTCACCCCTCCACTTT. Looking up the rest from reference TRBV9 and TRBJ1-6 gives the full variable domain: DSGVTQTPKHLITATGQRVTLRCSPRSGDLSVYWYQQSLDQGLQFLIQYYNGEERAKGNILERFSAQQFPDLHSELNLSSLELGDSALYFCASSLTDRPWNSPLHFGNGTRLTVT.